The TCR beta chain under discussion was sequenced for a study of CD8 T cells in ankylosing spondylitis. Regarding the study as a whole: The authors reported significant enrichment of disease-linked clones in matched ankylosing spondylitis synovial fluid.

This clonotype was seen a few times. Its target is unknown. Construction of TCR beta libraries was performed using quantitative 5'-RACE with molecular barcodes. One entry per CDR3 protein, called by TCRdb with MiXCR from the 5' RACE reads. The profile shows hundreds of thousands of distinct CDR3 sequences, roughly 32% of them singletons. With 5 bases clipped from V and 3 bases from J, the junction kept 8 bases outside the gene matches. Germline lookup yields CDR1 MDHEN and CDR2 SYDVKM. CDR3 length: 16 amino acids. Source material: blood, either unsorted or a sorted T cell fraction (not recorded which). The sequence derives from a male donor with ankylosing spondylitis or in good health (not recorded which). The chain has TRBV28 and TRBJ2-1; TRBD2 aligns across 9 bases. CDR3 amino acids: CASSPGGGGVYNEQFF. In nucleotides, the CDR3 is TGTGCCAGCAGTCCCGGGGGCGGGGGGGTCTACAATGAGCAGTTCTTC.